One and the same sample provided the 10 T cell receptor beta chains below, sequenced in a study of blood T cells in healthy people across ages. A sample-barcoded 5' primer and a J-beta primer mix were used in a second PCR of roughly 7 to 12 cycles. TCRdb reprocessed the 5' RACE reads via MiXCR and lists one record per CDR3 protein. Among approximately 490,000 distinct CDR3 sequences listed, approximately 25% were seen once. These data are also associated with another study on T cells of mothers and their children.

Material: blood. The receptors were sampled from a boy aged 5-17 years in good health.

This clonotype turned up a few times. V gene TRBV7-9 combines with J gene TRBJ2-5; TRBD2 matches 13 bases. Germline-derived CDR1 and CDR2 are SEHNR and FQNEAQ (reference sequence). There are 16 residues in the CDR3. The V gene end was trimmed by 5 bases and the J gene end by 2 bases; junction bases not matched to a gene: 5. The CDR3 bases are TGTGCCAGCAGCCTGACTAGCGGGGGGAATCAAGAGACCCAGTACTTC. It translates to CASSLTSGGNQETQYF. Supplemented by reference TRBV7-9 and TRBJ2-5, the full variable domain reads DTGVSQNPRHKITKRGQNVTFRCDPISEHNRLYWYRQTLGQGPEFLTYFQNEAQLEKSRLLSDRFSAERPKGSFSTLEIQRTEQGDSAMYLCASSLTSGGNQETQYFGPGTRLLVL.

In this sample, this clonotype turned up a few times. The chain links TRBV2 to TRBJ1-2; 8 bases are a match to TRBD1. The trim removed 6 bases at V and 4 bases at J, leaving 10 bases unmatched. Germline V lookup: CDR1 SNHLY, CDR2 FYNNEI. This CDR3 region has 15 residues. DNA of the CDR3: TGTGCCAGCAGCGGGGCTGACAGGGGCAGCTATGGCTACACCTTC. Translation: CASSGADRGSYGYTF.

The sample holds a few counts of this clonotype. The genes are TRBV6-5 and TRBJ1-1; perhaps TRBD1 as D (5 bases). Germline CDR1 and CDR2: MNHEY and SVGAGI. V was clipped by 5 bases and J by 7 bases, with 8 bases between them. This CDR3 region has 11 residues. Written as DNA, the CDR3 is TGTGCCAGCAGTCAGGGAGGTGAAGCTTTCTTT. This sequence encodes CASSQGGEAFF.

The gene calls are TRBV20-1 and TRBJ2-5; 11 bases fit TRBD2. Germline trimming cut 5 bases from V and 4 bases from J; bases unmatched to any gene: 6. This CDR3 has 14 residues. Germline V gives CDR1 DFQATT, CDR2 SNEGSKA (reference sequence). The CDR3, as DNA: TGCAGTGCTCAATTAGCGGGGGGGCGAGAGACCCAGTACTTC. Translating it yields CSAQLAGGRETQYF.

Only a few counts were recorded for this clonotype. This chain uses TRBV29-1 with TRBJ2-7, with TRBD2 matching over 7 bases. The V segment lost 3 bases and the J segment 6 bases; nucleotides outside the gene matches: 5. The CDR3 spans 12 residues. Looked up from germline, CDR1 is SQVTM and CDR2 is ANQGSEA. The CDR3 DNA reads as TGCAGCGTTGATCCGGGCGGGAGCGAGCAGTACTTC. It encodes CSVDPGGSEQYF.

Points on this clonotype: Its ends do not fully match the called genes, so a read error is possible. This chain links TRBV6-5 with TRBJ2-5; 9 positions match TRBD1. The CDR3 extends over 17 amino acids. Per germline, CDR1 MNHEY and CDR2 SVGAGI. This CDR3 reads CASSYFSDRGDLETQYF. The CDR3 DNA sequence: TGTGCCAGCAGCTACTTTTCCGACAGGGGGGATCTAGAGACCCAGTACTTC.

The J gene is TRBJ2-4, the V gene TRBV4-3, with TRBD2 matching 12 bases. The V gene end was trimmed by 0 bases and the J gene end by 7 bases; junction bases not matched to a gene: 13. The germline CDR1 and CDR2 sequences are LGHNA and YSLEER. This CDR3 spans 19 amino acids. In DNA, the CDR3 is TGCGCCAGCAGCCAAGAGTTAGGACTAGCGGGGAACACCGGGAACATTCAGTACTTC. Its translation is CASSQELGLAGNTGNIQYF.

The rearrangement uses TRBV7-6 and TRBJ1-3; D is ambiguous. V lost 1 base to trimming and J lost 1 base, with 11 bases between them. The CDR3 covers 16 residues. CDR1 is SGHVS, CDR2 FNYEAQ, per germline. The CDR3 reads CASSLGAKPSGNTIYF. CDR3 DNA: TGTGCCAGCAGCTTAGGGGCAAAACCTTCTGGAAACACCATATATTTT. The full variable domain, its missing parts supplied by reference TRBV7-6 and TRBJ1-3, is GAGVSQSPRYKVTKRGQDVALRCDPISGHVSLYWYRQALGQGPEFLTYFNYEAQQDKSGLPNDRFSAERPEGSISTLTIQRTEQRDSAMYRCASSLGAKPSGNTIYFGEGSWLTVV.

V gene TRBV6-2 or TRBV6-3 combines with J gene TRBJ2-5, with 10 positions matching TRBD2. The DNA matches TRBJ2-7 better at its end, which makes the J call doubtful. CDR1 is MNHEY and CDR2 is SVGEGT in the germline V gene. The CDR3 spans 16 residues. The DNA for the CDR3 is TGTGCCAGCAGTTACGTCGCTAGCGGGAGTTGGTACGAGCAGTACTTC. Encoded protein: CASSYVASGSWYEQYF.

The chain is built from TRBV29-1 and TRBJ2-3; D call uncertain. The germline V gene encodes CDR1 SQVTM and CDR2 ANQGSEA. The V gene lost 5 bases and the J gene lost 4 bases, with 16 bases spanning the gap. CDR3 length: 14 residues. The CDR3 DNA reads TGCAGCGTTAGCGAGCGCATTAGCCCAGATACGCAGTATTTT. Protein product: CSVSERISPDTQYF.